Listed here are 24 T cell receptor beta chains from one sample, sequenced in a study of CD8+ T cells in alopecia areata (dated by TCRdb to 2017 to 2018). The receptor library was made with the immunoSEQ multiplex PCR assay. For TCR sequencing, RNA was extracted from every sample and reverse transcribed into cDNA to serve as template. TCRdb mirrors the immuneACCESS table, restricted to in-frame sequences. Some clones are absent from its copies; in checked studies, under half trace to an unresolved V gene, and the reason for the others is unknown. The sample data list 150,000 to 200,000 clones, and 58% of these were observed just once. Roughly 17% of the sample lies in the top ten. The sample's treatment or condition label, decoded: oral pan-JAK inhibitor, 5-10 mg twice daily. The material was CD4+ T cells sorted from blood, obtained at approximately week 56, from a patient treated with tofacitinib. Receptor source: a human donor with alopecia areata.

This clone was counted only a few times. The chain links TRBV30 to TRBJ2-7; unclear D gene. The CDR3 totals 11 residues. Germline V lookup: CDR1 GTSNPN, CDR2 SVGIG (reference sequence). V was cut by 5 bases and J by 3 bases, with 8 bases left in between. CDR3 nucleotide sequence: TGTGCCTGGGAAAACCTCTACGAGCAGTACTTC. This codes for CAWENLYEQYF.

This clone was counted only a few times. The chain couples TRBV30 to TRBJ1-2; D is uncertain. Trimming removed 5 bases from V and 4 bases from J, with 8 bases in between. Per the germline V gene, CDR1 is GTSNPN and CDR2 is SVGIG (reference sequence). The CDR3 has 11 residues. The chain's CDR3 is CAWDRGYGYTF. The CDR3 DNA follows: TGTGCCTGGGATCGTGGCTATGGCTACACCTTC.

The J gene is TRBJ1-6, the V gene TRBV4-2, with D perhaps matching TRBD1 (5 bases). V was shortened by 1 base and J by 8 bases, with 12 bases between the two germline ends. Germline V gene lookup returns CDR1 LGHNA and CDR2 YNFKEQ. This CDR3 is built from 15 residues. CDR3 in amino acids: CASSQAQGSDSPLHF. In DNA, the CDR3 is TGTGCCAGCAGCCAAGCTCAGGGTAGTGATTCACCCCTCCACTTT.

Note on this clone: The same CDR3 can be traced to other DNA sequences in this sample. This CDR3 reads CASSLGTGGSLSGANVLTF. CDR3 nucleotides: TGCGCCAGCAGCTTGGGGACAGGGGGATCGCTCTCTGGGGCCAACGTCCTGACTTTC. The chain joins TRBV5-1 to TRBJ2-6, with 10 bases lining up with TRBD1. This CDR3 spans 19 amino acids. Germline assignment: CDR1 SGHRS and CDR2 YFSETQ. Trimming took 0 bases from V and 0 from J; bases not matched to a gene: 6.

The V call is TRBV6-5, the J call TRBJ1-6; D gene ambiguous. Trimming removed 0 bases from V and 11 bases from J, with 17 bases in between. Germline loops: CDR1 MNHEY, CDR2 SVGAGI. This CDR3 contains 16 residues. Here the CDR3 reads CASSYSRAGSWAPLHF. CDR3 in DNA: TGTGCCAGCAGTTACTCGCGTGCGGGGTCCTGGGCACCCCTCCACTTT.

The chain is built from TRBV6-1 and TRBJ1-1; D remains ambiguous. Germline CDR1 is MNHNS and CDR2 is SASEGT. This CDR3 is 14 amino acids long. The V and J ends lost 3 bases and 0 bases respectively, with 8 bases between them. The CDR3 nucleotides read TGTGCCAGCAGTGACAGAAGGATGAACACTGAAGCTTTCTTT. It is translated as CASSDRRMNTEAFF.

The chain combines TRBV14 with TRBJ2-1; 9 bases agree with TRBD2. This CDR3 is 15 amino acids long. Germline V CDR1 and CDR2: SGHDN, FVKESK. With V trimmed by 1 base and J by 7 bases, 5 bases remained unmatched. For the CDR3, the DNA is TGTGCCAGCAGCCAAGTGGCGGGGGGGCTGAATGAGCAGTTCTTC. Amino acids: CASSQVAGGLNEQFF.

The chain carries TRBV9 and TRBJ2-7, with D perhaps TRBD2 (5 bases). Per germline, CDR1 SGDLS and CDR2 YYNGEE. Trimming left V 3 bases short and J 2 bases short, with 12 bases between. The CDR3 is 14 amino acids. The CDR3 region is CASSGLAGPYEQYF. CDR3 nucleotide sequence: TGTGCCAGCAGCGGTCTAGCTGGACCCTACGAGCAGTACTTC.

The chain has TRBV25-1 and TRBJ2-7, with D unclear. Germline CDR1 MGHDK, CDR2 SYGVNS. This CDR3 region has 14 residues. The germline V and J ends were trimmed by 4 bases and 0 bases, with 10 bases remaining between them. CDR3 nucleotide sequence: TGTGCCAGCAGTGCAAGGTCGAGCTCCTACGAGCAGTACTTC. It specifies CASSARSSSYEQYF.

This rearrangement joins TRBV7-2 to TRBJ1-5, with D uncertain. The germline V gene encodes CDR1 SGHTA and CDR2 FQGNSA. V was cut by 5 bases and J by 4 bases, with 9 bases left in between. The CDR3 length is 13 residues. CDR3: CASSHGPNQPQHF. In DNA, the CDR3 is TGTGCCAGCAGCCATGGTCCTAATCAGCCCCAGCATTTT. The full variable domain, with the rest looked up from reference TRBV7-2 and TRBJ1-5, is GAGVSQSPSNKVTEKGKDVELRCDPISGHTALYWYRQSLGQGLEFLIYFQGNSAPDKSGLPSDRFSAERTGGSVSTLTIQRTQQEDSAVYLCASSHGPNQPQHFGDGTRLSIL.

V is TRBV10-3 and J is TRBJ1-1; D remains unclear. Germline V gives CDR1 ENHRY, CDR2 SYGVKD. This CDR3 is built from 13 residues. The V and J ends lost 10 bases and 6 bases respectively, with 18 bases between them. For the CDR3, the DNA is TGTGCCACTGGGGATAAGGGTCTTTCTGAAGCTTTCTTT. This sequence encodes CATGDKGLSEAFF.

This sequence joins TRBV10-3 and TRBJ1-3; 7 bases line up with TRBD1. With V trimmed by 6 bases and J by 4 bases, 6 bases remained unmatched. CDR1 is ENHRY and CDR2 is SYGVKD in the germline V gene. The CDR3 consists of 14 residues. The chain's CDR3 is CAIRDWDRGNTIYF. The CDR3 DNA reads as TGTGCCATCAGGGATTGGGACAGAGGAAACACCATATATTTT.

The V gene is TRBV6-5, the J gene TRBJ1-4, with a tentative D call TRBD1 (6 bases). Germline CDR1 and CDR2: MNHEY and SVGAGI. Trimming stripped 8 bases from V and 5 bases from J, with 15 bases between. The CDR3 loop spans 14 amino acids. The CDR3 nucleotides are TGTGCCAGCCGAAACGGAGGACAGAATGAAAAACTGTTTTTT. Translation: CASRNGGQNEKLFF.

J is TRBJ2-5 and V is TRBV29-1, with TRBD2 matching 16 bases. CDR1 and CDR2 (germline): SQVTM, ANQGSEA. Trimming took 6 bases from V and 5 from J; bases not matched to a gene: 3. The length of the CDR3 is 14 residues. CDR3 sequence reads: CSVTGLAGGETQYF. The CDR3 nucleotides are TGCAGCGTCACGGGACTAGCGGGGGGGGAGACCCAGTACTTC.

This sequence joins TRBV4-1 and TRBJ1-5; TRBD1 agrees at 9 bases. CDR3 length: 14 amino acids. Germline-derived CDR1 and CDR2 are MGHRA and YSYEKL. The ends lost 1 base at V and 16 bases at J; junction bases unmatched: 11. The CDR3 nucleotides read TGCGCCAGCAGCCAAGTAATTGGGACAGGGTTTCGACATTTT. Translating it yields CASSQVIGTGFRHF.

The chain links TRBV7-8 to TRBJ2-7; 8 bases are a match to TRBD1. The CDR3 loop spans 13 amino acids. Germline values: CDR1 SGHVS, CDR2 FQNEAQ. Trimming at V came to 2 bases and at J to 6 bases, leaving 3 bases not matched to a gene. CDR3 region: CASSLSRGREQYF. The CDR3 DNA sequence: TGTGCCAGCAGCTTATCCAGGGGGCGCGAGCAGTACTTC.

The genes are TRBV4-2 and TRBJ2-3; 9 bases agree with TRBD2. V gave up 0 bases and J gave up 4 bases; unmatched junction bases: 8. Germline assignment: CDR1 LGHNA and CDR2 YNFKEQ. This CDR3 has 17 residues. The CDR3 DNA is TGTGCCAGCAGCCAAGATCGTCGTAGCGGGGGTGCAGATACGCAGTATTTT. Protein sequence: CASSQDRRSGGADTQYF.

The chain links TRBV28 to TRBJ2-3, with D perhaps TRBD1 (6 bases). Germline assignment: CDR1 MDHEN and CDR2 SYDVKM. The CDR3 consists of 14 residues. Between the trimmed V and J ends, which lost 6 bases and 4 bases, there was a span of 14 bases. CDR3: CASSRTVGADTQYF. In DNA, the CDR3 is TGTGCCAGCAGCAGGACAGTGGGGGCAGATACGCAGTATTTT. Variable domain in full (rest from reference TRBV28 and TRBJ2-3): DVKVTQSSRYLVKRTGEKVFLECVQDMDHENMFWYRQDPGLGLRLIYFSYDVKMKEKGDIPEGYSVSREKKERFSLILESASTNQTSMYLCASSRTVGADTQYFGPGTRLTVL.

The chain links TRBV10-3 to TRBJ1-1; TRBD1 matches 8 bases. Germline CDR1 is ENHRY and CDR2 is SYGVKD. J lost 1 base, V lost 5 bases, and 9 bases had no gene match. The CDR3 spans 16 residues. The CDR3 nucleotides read TGTGCCATCAGTAATAACGGACAGGGTTGGAACACTGAAGCTTTCTTT. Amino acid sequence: CAISNNGQGWNTEAFF.

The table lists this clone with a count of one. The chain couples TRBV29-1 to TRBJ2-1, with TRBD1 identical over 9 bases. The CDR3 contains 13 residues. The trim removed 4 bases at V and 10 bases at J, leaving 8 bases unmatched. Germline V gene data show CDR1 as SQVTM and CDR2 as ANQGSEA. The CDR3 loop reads CSVVRQGVGEQFF. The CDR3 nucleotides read TGCAGCGTTGTGAGACAGGGGGTTGGGGAGCAGTTCTTC.

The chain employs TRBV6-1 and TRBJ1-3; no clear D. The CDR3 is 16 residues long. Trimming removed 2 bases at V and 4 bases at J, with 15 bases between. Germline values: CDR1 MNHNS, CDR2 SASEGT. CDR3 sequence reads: CASSEQHKGWGNTIYF. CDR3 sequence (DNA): TGTGCCAGCAGTGAACAACACAAGGGCTGGGGAAACACCATATATTTT.

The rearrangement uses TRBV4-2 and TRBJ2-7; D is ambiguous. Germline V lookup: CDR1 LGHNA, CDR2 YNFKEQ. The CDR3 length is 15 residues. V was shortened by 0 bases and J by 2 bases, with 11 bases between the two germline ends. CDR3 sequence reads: CASSQDGSSPYEQYF. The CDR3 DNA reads TGTGCCAGCAGCCAAGATGGTTCCAGCCCCTACGAGCAGTACTTC.

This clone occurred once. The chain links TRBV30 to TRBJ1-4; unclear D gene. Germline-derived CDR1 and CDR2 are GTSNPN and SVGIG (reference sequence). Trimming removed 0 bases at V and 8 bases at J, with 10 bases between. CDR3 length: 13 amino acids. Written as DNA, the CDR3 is TGTGCCTGGAGTGTCGGGTTGAGGGAAAAACTGTTTTTT. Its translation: CAWSVGLREKLFF.

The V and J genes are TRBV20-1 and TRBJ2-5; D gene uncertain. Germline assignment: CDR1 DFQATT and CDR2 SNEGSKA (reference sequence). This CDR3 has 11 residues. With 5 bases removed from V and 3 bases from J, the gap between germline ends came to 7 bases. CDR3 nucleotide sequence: TGCAGTGCTGGGTTAAAAGAGACCCAGTACTTC. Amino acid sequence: CSAGLKETQYF.